These 11 T cell receptor beta chains share one sample of origin, sequenced in a study of blood T cell repertoires in COVID-19. Here immunoSEQ multiplex PCR was the method, and the copy in TCRdb shows in-frame clones only, minus some. Here the sample spans some 49,000 clones, 81% being singletons. The sequenced sample was peripheral blood. These receptors all stem from a woman aged 80 or over with COVID-19, enrolled during active disease.

The J gene is TRBJ2-3, the V gene TRBV7-3; possibly TRBD2 for D (6 bases). V was shortened by 5 bases and J by 3 bases, with 15 bases between the two germline ends. This CDR3 contains 15 residues. Germline V gives CDR1 SGHTA, CDR2 FQGTGA. The CDR3: CASSRAGKITDTQYF. In DNA form, the CDR3 reads TGTGCCAGCAGCCGAGCGGGCAAGATAACAGATACGCAGTATTTT.

This chain joins TRBV27 and TRBJ2-5, with D perhaps matching TRBD2 (7 bases). The germline V gene has CDR1 MNHEY and CDR2 SMNVEV (reference sequence). This CDR3 has 15 residues. V lost 6 bases and J 5 bases, leaving 19 bases between the germline ends. CDR3 sequence: CASRDRLGGMETQYF. Here the CDR3 DNA reads TGTGCCAGCAGGGACAGACTGGGAGGGATGGAGACCCAGTACTTC.

The chain has TRBV30 and TRBJ2-1; maybe TRBD2 (6 bases). The CDR3 runs to 13 residues. Germline V gene lookup returns CDR1 GTSNPN and CDR2 SVGIG (reference sequence). V was cut by 5 bases and J by 7 bases, with 15 bases left in between. For the CDR3, the DNA is TGTGCCTGGGCAGGTGGGAGGTTAAATGAGCAGTTCTTC. This translates into CAWAGGRLNEQFF.

V is TRBV7-8 and J is TRBJ1-2; 8 bases are shared with TRBD1. The CDR3 length is 16 residues. Unmatched junction bases numbered 9, after V lost 1 base and J lost 5 bases. CDR1 SGHVS and CDR2 FQNEAQ come from the germline V gene. The CDR3, as DNA: TGTGCCAGCAGCTTAGTCCGGACAGGGATATCTTATGGCTACACCTTC. Its protein is CASSLVRTGISYGYTF.

This clone was picked up a small number of times. The V call is TRBV27, the J call TRBJ2-1; unclear D gene. The CDR3 consists of 14 residues. The V gene's germline CDR1 is MNHEY and CDR2 SMNVEV (reference sequence). Trimming shortened V by 4 bases and J by 0 bases, and 7 bases separated the two germline ends. The CDR3 loop reads CASSSFGSYNEQFF. The CDR3, as DNA: TGTGCCAGCAGTTCATTCGGCTCCTACAATGAGCAGTTCTTC.

This chain uses TRBV7-6 with TRBJ2-3, with a possible D match to TRBD1 (5 bases). Germline V CDR1 and CDR2: SGHVS, FNYEAQ. The length of the CDR3 is 16 residues. Between the trimmed V and J ends, which lost 5 bases and 0 bases, there was a span of 15 bases. This CDR3 reads CASSRNPRESTDTQYF. The CDR3 bases are TGTGCCAGCAGCCGCAACCCCAGGGAAAGCACAGATACGCAGTATTTT.

The CDR3, as DNA: TGTGCCAGCCATAGGGGGGGGACTGAAGCTTTCTTT. Translated, it gives CASHRGGTEAFF. V usage is TRBV27 and J usage is TRBJ1-1; D might be TRBD1 (6 bases). This CDR3 contains 12 residues. V dropped 8 bases and J dropped 5 bases, with 12 bases sitting between them. Germline lookup yields CDR1 MNHEY and CDR2 SMNVEV (reference sequence).

The chain joins TRBV12-2 to TRBJ1-4; TRBD1 reflects the table's D call only, with no check against the DNA. TRBV12-2 is given as a pseudogene. CDR3 length equals 16 residues. The CDR3 spells CASRLDYRGPNEKLFF. For the CDR3, the DNA is TGTGCAAGTCGCTTAGACTACAGGGGACCGAATGAAAAACTGTTTTTT.

The chain is built from TRBV28 and TRBJ2-7, with 11 bases identical to TRBD1. This CDR3 comprises 16 residues. With V trimmed by 8 bases and J by 5 bases, 14 bases remained unmatched. Germline CDR1 and CDR2: MDHEN and SYDVKM. CDR3: CASQSAGTGGGNEQYF. The CDR3 bases are TGTGCCAGCCAATCCGCCGGGACAGGGGGAGGAAACGAGCAGTACTTC. The full variable domain, in which reference TRBV28 and TRBJ2-7 provide the parts outside the CDR3, is DVKVTQSSRYLVKRTGEKVFLECVQDMDHENMFWYRQDPGLGLRLIYFSYDVKMKEKGDIPEGYSVSREKKERFSLILESASTNQTSMYLCASQSAGTGGGNEQYFGPGTRLTVT.

This chain links TRBV19 with TRBJ2-7; 8 bases agree with TRBD2. CDR3 length: 13 residues. CDR1 LNHDA and CDR2 SQIVND come from the germline V gene (reference sequence). V gave up 4 bases and J gave up 2 bases; unmatched junction bases: 1. CDR3 residues: CASSTGRAYEQYF. Here the CDR3 DNA reads TGTGCCAGTAGTACCGGGAGGGCCTACGAGCAGTACTTC.

This chain connects TRBV29-1 to TRBJ2-2, with 10 bases identical to TRBD2. The germline V gene encodes CDR1 SQVTM and CDR2 ANQGSEA. The V and J ends lost 1 base and 5 bases, in that order; junction bases with no gene match: 10. The CDR3 is made up of 17 amino acids. The chain's CDR3 is CSVEASLAGDRTGELFF. Written as DNA, the CDR3 is TGCAGCGTTGAAGCCTCCCTAGCGGGAGATCGGACCGGGGAGCTGTTTTTT.